The 22 T cell receptor beta chains given below trace back to one sample, sequenced in a study of blood T cell repertoires in COVID-19. Produced via immunoSEQ multiplex PCR; TCRdb's table is partial and in-frame only. Here the sample spans some 150,000 clones, approximately 92% being singletons. Sequencing used peripheral blood. The receptors stem from a middle-aged woman with acute or convalescent COVID-19.

CDR3 DNA: TGTGCCAGCAGTTCATGGACAGGGGGACCCAATGAGCAGTTCTTC. Protein sequence: CASSSWTGGPNEQFF. This rearrangement joins TRBV6-6 to TRBJ2-1, with 10 bases identical to TRBD1. Germline CDR1 is MNHNY and CDR2 is SVGAGI (reference sequence). CDR3 size: 15 residues. J lost 6 bases, V lost 4 bases, and 6 bases had no gene match.

The chain joins TRBV19 to TRBJ1-1; D is uncertain. Trimming removed 3 bases from V and 1 base from J, with 6 bases in between. This CDR3 is 13 amino acids long. Germline V lookup: CDR1 LNHDA, CDR2 SQIVND (reference sequence). CDR3 region: CASSMYWNTEAFF. As DNA, the CDR3 is TGTGCCAGTAGTATGTACTGGAACACTGAAGCTTTCTTT.

The chain uses TRBV5-6 and TRBJ2-7, with TRBD1 matching 7 bases. The germline V gene encodes CDR1 SGHDT and CDR2 YYEEEE. The CDR3 covers 15 residues. The trim removed 4 bases at V and 3 bases at J, leaving 10 bases unmatched. CDR3 sequence (DNA): TGTGCCAGCAGCACCCGTACAGGGGCGTTCTACGAGCAGTACTTC. Protein product: CASSTRTGAFYEQYF.

The chain recombines TRBV7-3 with TRBJ2-3; D is unresolved. The CDR3 sequence is 15 residues long. The germline V and J ends were trimmed by 4 bases and 5 bases, with 16 bases remaining between them. Germline V CDR1 and CDR2: SGHTA, FQGTGA. This CDR3 is CASSSRGVTVDTQYF. DNA of the CDR3: TGTGCCAGCAGCTCAAGAGGTGTGACGGTAGATACGCAGTATTTT.

V gene TRBV14 combines with J gene TRBJ2-2; the match to TRBD1 covers 7 bases. V trimming: 4 bases; J trimming: 4 bases; junction bases outside the gene matches: 3. The CDR3 loop spans 14 amino acids. The germline CDR1 and CDR2 sequences are SGHDN and FVKESK. The CDR3 DNA reads TGTGCCAGCAGCCCACACAGGGGCACCGGGGAGCTGTTTTTT. It is translated as CASSPHRGTGELFF.

The chain couples TRBV19 to TRBJ1-5; 9 bases map to TRBD1. V was pared by 10 bases and J by 4 bases, with 8 bases of the junction left unmatched. Germline V lookup: CDR1 LNHDA, CDR2 SQIVND (reference sequence). The CDR3 spans 14 residues. In DNA, the CDR3 is TGTGCCACCCAGTCGGGACAGGGTAATCAGCCCCAGCATTTT. Translating it yields CATQSGQGNQPQHF.

This chain connects TRBV24-1 to TRBJ2-3, with TRBD1 identical over 7 bases. Germline V CDR1 and CDR2: KGHDR, SFDVKD. The CDR3 is 17 amino acids. Trimming took 6 bases from V and 6 from J; bases not matched to a gene: 17. The CDR3: CATSLVATDRREDTQYF. DNA for the CDR3: TGTGCCACCAGTTTAGTTGCGACGGACAGGCGTGAGGATACGCAGTATTTT.

The chain couples TRBV7-2 to TRBJ1-3; 9 bases line up with TRBD1. The J segment lost 4 bases and the V segment lost 1 base, leaving 5 bases of the junction unmatched. Germline CDR1 is SGHTA and CDR2 is FQGNSA. The CDR3 consists of 16 residues. CDR3 sequence (DNA): TGTGCCAGCAGCTTAGAAGGGACAGGGACCGGAAACACCATATATTTT. This encodes CASSLEGTGTGNTIYF.

This sequence joins TRBV9 and TRBJ1-3; perhaps TRBD1 as D (5 bases). V was clipped by 0 bases and J by 1 base, with 14 bases between them. The CDR3 consists of 17 residues. Germline CDR1 is SGDLS and CDR2 is YYNGEE. The CDR3 nucleotides read TGTGCCAGCAGCGTAGAAAGTAACAGGAGATCTGGAAACACCATATATTTT. Its translation: CASSVESNRRSGNTIYF.

V and J are TRBV28 and TRBJ1-6; D ambiguous. V lost 3 bases and J lost 0, with 12 bases in between. Germline V CDR1 and CDR2: MDHEN, SYDVKM. The CDR3 has 17 amino acids. The CDR3, as DNA: TGTGCCAGCAGTTTGGAGTCTCCTAGCTCCTATAATTCACCCCTCCACTTT. Translated: CASSLESPSSYNSPLHF.

The chain has TRBV20-1 and TRBJ2-3; 11 nucleotides line up with TRBD2. Losses at the gene ends were 3 bases for V and 2 bases for J; bases not matched to a gene: 7. Germline values: CDR1 DFQATT, CDR2 SNEGSKA (reference sequence). The length of the CDR3 is 16 residues. The CDR3 reads CSASPGLADLTDTQYF. CDR3 coding DNA: TGCAGTGCTAGTCCGGGACTAGCGGACCTCACAGATACGCAGTATTTT.

The genes are TRBV19 and TRBJ2-3; TRBD1 is a possible D gene (5 bases). Germline V lookup: CDR1 LNHDA, CDR2 SQIVND (reference sequence). The V end was cut by 4 bases, the J end by 4 bases, with 12 bases between. This CDR3 region has 14 residues. The CDR3 reads CASSTQGWADTQYF. CDR3 bases: TGTGCCAGTAGTACCCAGGGATGGGCAGATACGCAGTATTTT.

This chain connects TRBV5-6 to TRBJ2-3; TRBD1 matches 9 bases. The V gene's germline CDR1 is SGHDT and CDR2 YYEEEE. The CDR3 has 15 residues. V lost 6 bases and J lost 1; bases outside the gene matches: 6. CDR3 amino acids: CASKQGARGTDTQYF. In nucleotides, the CDR3 is TGTGCCAGCAAACAGGGGGCTAGGGGCACAGATACGCAGTATTTT.

This chain uses TRBV5-1 with TRBJ1-5; TRBD1 matches at 9 bases. Germline V gene sequence: CDR1 SGHRS, CDR2 YFSETQ. V trimming: 4 bases; J trimming: 2 bases; junction bases outside the gene matches: 4. The CDR3 extends over 15 amino acids. The CDR3 spells CASSLRTGGNQPQHF. The CDR3 nucleotides read TGCGCCAGCAGCCTCCGGACAGGGGGCAATCAGCCCCAGCATTTT.

This chain joins TRBV2 and TRBJ1-4, with TRBD1 as a possible D gene (5 bases). Germline V gives CDR1 SNHLY, CDR2 FYNNEI. The CDR3 extends over 12 amino acids. V gave up 3 bases and J gave up 8 bases, with 7 bases separating them. CDR3 region: CASSDQGEKLFF. CDR3 DNA: TGTGCCAGCAGTGATCAGGGCGAAAAACTGTTTTTT.

The rearrangement links TRBV5-4 to TRBJ2-2; tentatively, D is TRBD2 (6 bases). V was trimmed by 0 bases and J by 0 bases, leaving 9 bases between them. CDR1 SGHNT and CDR2 YYREEE come from the germline V gene (reference sequence). There are 16 residues in the CDR3. This chain's CDR3 is CASSLGRGANTGELFF. CDR3 DNA sequence: TGTGCCAGCAGCTTGGGACGCGGGGCGAACACCGGGGAGCTGTTTTTT.

The genes are TRBV3-1 (or the pseudogene TRBV3-2) and TRBJ1-5, with D maybe TRBD1 (5 bases). The germline V gene encodes CDR1 LGHDT and CDR2 YNNKEL (reference sequence). Trimming took off 3 bases at V and 1 base at J, with 10 bases between the two ends. The CDR3 runs 15 residues. For the CDR3, the DNA is TGTGCCAGCAGCCAGCAGGGACTCAGCAATCAGCCCCAGCATTTT. Translated: CASSQQGLSNQPQHF.

This clone has only one observation. The chain has TRBV19 and TRBJ1-1, with 7 bases aligning to TRBD1. With 3 bases clipped from V and 5 bases from J, the junction kept 3 bases outside the gene matches. The V gene's germline CDR1 is LNHDA and CDR2 SQIVND (reference sequence). CDR3 size: 13 residues. CDR3 sequence: CASSMEGQTEAFF. The CDR3 DNA follows: TGTGCCAGTAGTATGGAGGGACAGACTGAAGCTTTCTTT.

The V call is TRBV10-3, the J call TRBJ1-1, with D uncertain. The germline V and J ends were trimmed by 0 bases and 4 bases, with 6 bases remaining between them. The CDR3 consists of 13 residues. CDR1 and CDR2 (germline): ENHRY, SYGVKD. CDR3 loop: CAISESAVTEAFF. The DNA for the CDR3 is TGTGCCATCAGTGAGTCGGCAGTCACTGAAGCTTTCTTT.

The chain is built from TRBV28 and TRBJ1-5, with TRBD1 matching over 8 bases. J gave up 5 bases and V 4 bases, and 7 bases lay outside the gene matches. The CDR3 is made up of 15 amino acids. CDR1 MDHEN and CDR2 SYDVKM come from the germline V gene. CDR3 in amino acids: CASSSQTGAHQPQHF. The CDR3 nucleotides read TGTGCCAGCAGTTCCCAGACAGGGGCCCATCAGCCCCAGCATTTT.

The chain couples TRBV5-1 to TRBJ2-7; 10 bases line up with TRBD1. The CDR3 has 20 residues. The V gene end was trimmed by 4 bases and the J gene end by 2 bases; junction bases not matched to a gene: 21. In germline, CDR1 is SGHRS, CDR2 YFSETQ. CDR3 protein: CASSAQSPDRGSGLTYEQYF. In DNA, the CDR3 is TGCGCCAGCAGCGCCCAATCACCGGACAGGGGGTCGGGGCTTACCTACGAGCAGTACTTC.

Worth noting for this clone: Other nucleotide sequences from this sample produce the same CDR3. The rearrangement joins TRBV6-6 to TRBJ1-5, with TRBD1 as a possible D gene (6 bases). Trimming left V 0 bases short and J 2 bases short, with 11 bases between. Germline loops: CDR1 MNHNY, CDR2 SVGAGI (reference sequence). This CDR3 comprises 16 residues. The CDR3 DNA reads TGTGCCAGCAGTTACTCTGGGGGGGCGGGCAATCAGCCCCAGCATTTT. As protein: CASSYSGGAGNQPQHF.